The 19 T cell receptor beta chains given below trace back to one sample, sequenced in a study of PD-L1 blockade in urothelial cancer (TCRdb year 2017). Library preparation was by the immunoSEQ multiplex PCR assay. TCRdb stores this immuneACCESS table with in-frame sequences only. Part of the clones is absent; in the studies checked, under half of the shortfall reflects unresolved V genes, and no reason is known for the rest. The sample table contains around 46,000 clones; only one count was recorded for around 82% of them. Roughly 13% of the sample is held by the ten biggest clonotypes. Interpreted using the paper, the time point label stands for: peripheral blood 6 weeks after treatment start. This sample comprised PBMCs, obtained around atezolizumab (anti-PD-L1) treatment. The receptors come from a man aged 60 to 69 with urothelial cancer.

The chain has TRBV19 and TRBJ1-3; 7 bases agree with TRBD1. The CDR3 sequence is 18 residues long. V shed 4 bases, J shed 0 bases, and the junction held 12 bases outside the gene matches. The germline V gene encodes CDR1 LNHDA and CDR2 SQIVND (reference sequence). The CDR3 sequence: CASSTEGGQVSSGNTIYF. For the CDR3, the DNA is TGTGCCAGTAGTACGGAAGGAGGACAGGTCAGCTCTGGAAACACCATATATTTT.

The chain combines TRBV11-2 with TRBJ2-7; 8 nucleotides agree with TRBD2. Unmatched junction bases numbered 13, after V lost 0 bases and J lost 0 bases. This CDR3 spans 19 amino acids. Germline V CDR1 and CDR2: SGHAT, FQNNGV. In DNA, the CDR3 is TGTGCCAGCAGCTTAGAAGTGCTGTTAGGCGGGAGGAGCTCCTACGAGCAGTACTTC. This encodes CASSLEVLLGGRSSYEQYF.

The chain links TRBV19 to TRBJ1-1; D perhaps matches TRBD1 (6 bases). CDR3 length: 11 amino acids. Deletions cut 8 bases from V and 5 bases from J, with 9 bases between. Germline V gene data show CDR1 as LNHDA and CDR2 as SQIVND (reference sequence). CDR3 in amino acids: CASHQGTEAFF. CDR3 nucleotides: TGTGCCAGTCACCAGGGGACTGAAGCTTTCTTT.

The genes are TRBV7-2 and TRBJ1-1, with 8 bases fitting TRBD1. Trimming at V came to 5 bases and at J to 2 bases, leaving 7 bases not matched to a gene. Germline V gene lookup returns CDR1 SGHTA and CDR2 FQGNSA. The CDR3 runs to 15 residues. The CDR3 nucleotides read TGTGCCAGCAGCGGCCGACAGGGGAGTAACACTGAAGCTTTCTTT. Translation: CASSGRQGSNTEAFF. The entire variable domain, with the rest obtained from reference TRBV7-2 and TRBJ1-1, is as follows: GAGVSQSPSNKVTEKGKDVELRCDPISGHTALYWYRQSLGQGLEFLIYFQGNSAPDKSGLPSDRFSAERTGGSVSTLTIQRTQQEDSAVYLCASSGRQGSNTEAFFGQGTRLTVV.

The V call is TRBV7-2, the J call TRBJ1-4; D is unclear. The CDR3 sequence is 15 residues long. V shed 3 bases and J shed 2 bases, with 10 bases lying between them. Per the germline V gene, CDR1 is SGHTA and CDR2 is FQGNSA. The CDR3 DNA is TGTGCCAGCAGCTTTCTTGGAGTGACTAATGAAAAACTGTTTTTT. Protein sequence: CASSFLGVTNEKLFF.

This CDR3 is CASSPGQGVLSYEQYF. The CDR3 coding sequence is TGTGCCAGTAGTCCGGGACAGGGGGTTCTATCCTACGAGCAGTACTTC. V is TRBV19 and J is TRBJ2-7; 11 nucleotides agree with TRBD1. The CDR3 contains 16 residues. The germline V gene has CDR1 LNHDA and CDR2 SQIVND (reference sequence). The V gene end was trimmed by 5 bases and the J gene end by 1 base; junction bases not matched to a gene: 7.

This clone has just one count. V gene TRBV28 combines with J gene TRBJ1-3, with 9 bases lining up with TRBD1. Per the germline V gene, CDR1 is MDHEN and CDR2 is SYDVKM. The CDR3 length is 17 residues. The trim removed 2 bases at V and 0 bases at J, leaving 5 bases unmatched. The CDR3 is CASSLRQGGLSGNTIYF. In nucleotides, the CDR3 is TGTGCCAGCAGTTTAAGACAGGGGGGACTCTCTGGAAACACCATATATTTT.

CDR3 DNA: TGTGCTAGTGGTTTCTCTAGCGGGAGCGGGGAAGATACGCAGTATTTT. Amino acids: CASGFSSGSGEDTQYF. The V call is TRBV12-5, the J call TRBJ2-3; 10 bases line up with TRBD2. The CDR3 totals 16 residues. Germline V gene sequence: CDR1 LGHNT, CDR2 FRNRAP. The J segment lost 5 bases and the V segment lost 3 bases, leaving 8 bases of the junction unmatched.

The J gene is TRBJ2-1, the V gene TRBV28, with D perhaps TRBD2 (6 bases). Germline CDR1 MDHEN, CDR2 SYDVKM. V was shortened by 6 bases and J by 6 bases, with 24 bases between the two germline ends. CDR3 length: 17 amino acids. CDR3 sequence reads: CASSGSGFGGSLNEQFF. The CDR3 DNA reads TGTGCCAGCAGCGGTTCAGGTTTCGGGGGATCCCTCAATGAGCAGTTCTTC.

The CDR3 nucleotides are TGTGCCAGCAGCTTATACGCTCTAGCGGGGGGGACGAGCACAGATACGCAGTATTTT. This sequence encodes CASSLYALAGGTSTDTQYF. This chain joins TRBV7-2 and TRBJ2-3, with TRBD2 matching over 12 bases. The CDR3 has 19 residues. The ends lost 2 bases at V and 0 bases at J; junction bases unmatched: 9. Germline CDR1 reads SGHTA; CDR2 reads FQGNSA.

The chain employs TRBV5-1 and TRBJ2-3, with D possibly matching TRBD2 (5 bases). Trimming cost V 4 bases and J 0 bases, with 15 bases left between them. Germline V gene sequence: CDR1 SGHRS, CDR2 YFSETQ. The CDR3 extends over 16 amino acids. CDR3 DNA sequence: TGCGCCAGCAGCCCGGCGGGCAGCACTAGCACAGATACGCAGTATTTT. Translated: CASSPAGSTSTDTQYF.

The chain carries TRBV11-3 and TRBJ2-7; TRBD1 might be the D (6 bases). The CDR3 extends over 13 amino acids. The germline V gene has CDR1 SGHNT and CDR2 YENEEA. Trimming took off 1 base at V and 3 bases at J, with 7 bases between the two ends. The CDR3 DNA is TGTGCCAGCAGCTTAGGGGACATCTACGAGCAGTACTTC. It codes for CASSLGDIYEQYF.

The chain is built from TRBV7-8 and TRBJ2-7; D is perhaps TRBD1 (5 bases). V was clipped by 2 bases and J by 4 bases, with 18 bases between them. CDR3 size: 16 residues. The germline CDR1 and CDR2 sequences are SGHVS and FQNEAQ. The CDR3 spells CASSLLGSGAFYEQYF. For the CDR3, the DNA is TGTGCCAGCAGCTTACTGGGCTCTGGGGCGTTTTACGAGCAGTACTTC.

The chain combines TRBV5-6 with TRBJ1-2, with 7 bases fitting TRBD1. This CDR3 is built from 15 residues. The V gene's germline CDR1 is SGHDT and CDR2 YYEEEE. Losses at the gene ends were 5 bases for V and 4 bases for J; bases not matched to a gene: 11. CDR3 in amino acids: CASRNTGEGGYGYTF. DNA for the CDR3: TGTGCCAGCAGAAATACAGGGGAAGGGGGCTATGGCTACACCTTC.

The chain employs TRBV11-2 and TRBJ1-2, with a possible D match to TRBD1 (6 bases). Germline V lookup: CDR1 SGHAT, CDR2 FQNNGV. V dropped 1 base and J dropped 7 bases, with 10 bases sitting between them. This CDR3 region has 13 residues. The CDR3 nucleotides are TGTGCCAGCAGCTTAGCCCCACAGGGTGGCTACACCTTC. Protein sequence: CASSLAPQGGYTF.

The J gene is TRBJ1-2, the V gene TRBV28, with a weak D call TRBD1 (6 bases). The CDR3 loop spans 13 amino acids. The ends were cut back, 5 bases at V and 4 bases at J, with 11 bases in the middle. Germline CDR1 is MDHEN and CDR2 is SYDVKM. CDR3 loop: CASSPGQSYGYTF. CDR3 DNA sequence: TGTGCCAGCAGTCCGGGACAAAGCTATGGCTACACCTTC.

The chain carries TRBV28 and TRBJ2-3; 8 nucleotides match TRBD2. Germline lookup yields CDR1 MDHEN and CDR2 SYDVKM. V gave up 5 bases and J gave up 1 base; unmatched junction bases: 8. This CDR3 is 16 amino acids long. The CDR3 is CASSPATSERTDTQYF. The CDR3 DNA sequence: TGTGCCAGCAGTCCCGCGACTAGCGAGCGCACAGATACGCAGTATTTT. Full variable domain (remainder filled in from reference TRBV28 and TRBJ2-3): DVKVTQSSRYLVKRTGEKVFLECVQDMDHENMFWYRQDPGLGLRLIYFSYDVKMKEKGDIPEGYSVSREKKERFSLILESASTNQTSMYLCASSPATSERTDTQYFGPGTRLTVL.

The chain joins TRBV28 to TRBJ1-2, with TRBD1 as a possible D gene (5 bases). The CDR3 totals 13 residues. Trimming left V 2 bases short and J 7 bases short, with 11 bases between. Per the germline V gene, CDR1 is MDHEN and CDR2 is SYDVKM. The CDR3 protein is CASSLDRSSGYTF. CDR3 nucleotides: TGTGCCAGCAGTTTAGACAGATCCTCTGGCTACACCTTC.

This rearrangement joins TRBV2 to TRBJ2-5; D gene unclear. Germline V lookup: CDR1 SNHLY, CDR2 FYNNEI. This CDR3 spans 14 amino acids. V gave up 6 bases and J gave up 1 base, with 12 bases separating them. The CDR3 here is CASSERNSQETQYF. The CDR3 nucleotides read TGTGCCAGCAGCGAAAGGAACAGCCAAGAGACCCAGTACTTC. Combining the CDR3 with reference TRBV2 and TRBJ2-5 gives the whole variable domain EPEVTQTPSHQVTQMGQEVILRCVPISNHLYFYWYRQILGQKVEFLVSFYNNEISEKSEIFDDQFSVERPDGSNFTLKIRSTKLEDSAMYFCASSERNSQETQYFGPGTRLLVL.